The sample holds a few counts of the clone carrying this T cell receptor beta chain. As yet, its antigen is unknown. The CDR3 is 17 amino acids. V shed 6 bases and J 5 bases; nucleotides not matched to a gene: 17. Germline CDR1 is SQVTM and CDR2 is ANQGSEA. From the reads, TCRdb called clonotypes with MiXCR, one entry per CDR3 protein. The sample has some 800,000 distinct CDR3 sequences, about 29% seen once. This record belongs to a study of T cell repertoires in cytomegalovirus infection. Whole-study results and caveats: Cumulated frequencies of public TCR beta families served to identify carriers of CMV plus the relevant HLA. In two of eight donors, the top clonotype was HLA-C-restricted CMV-specific.

The genes are TRBV29-1 and TRBJ1-2; 11 positions agree with TRBD1. The source was cultured CD8+ T cells from PBMCs, collected from culture after CMV antigen stimulation. The sequence was obtained from a human donor in good health (CMV status not recorded). Some clones in this sample may be carry-over from other donors' samples. The CDR3: CSVEGQGGPLSPYGYTF. The CDR3 DNA reads as TGCAGCGTAGAGGGACAGGGGGGGCCATTGTCCCCGTATGGCTACACCTTC.